Following are 16 T cell receptor beta chains from one sample sequenced in a study of shared clonotypes between healthy human individuals. The table came from immunoSEQ multiplex PCR; TCRdb's copy has only in-frame clones and leaves some out. The repertoire includes approximately 2.4 million clones, more than 90% of them detected once, and roughly 0.13% sits in the top ten. Sequences were obtained from naive CD4+ T cells sorted from blood. Specified subset: CD45RA+ positively selected. These receptors were obtained from a man aged 18 to 29 in good health.

CDR3 DNA sequence: TGTGCCAGCAGCGATAGACTAGCGGGAGGGGACTGCTACGAGCAGTACTTC. Amino acid sequence: CASSDRLAGGDCYEQYF. This sequence joins TRBV14 and TRBJ2-7, with 14 bases matching TRBD2. J lost 3 bases, V lost 5 bases, and 9 bases had no gene match. Per the germline V gene, CDR1 is SGHDN and CDR2 is FVKESK. This CDR3 region has 17 residues.

The J gene is TRBJ2-5, the V gene TRBV5-1; no definite D call. Trimming pared 6 bases from V and 4 bases from J, leaving 10 bases between. The germline V gene encodes CDR1 SGHRS and CDR2 YFSETQ. The CDR3 spans 12 residues. The CDR3 DNA is TGCGCCAGCAATCCAGGCGGAGAGACCCAGTACTTC. This codes for CASNPGGETQYF.

V and J are TRBV7-2 and TRBJ2-7; 8 bases map to TRBD1. CDR1 is SGHTA, CDR2 FQGNSA, per germline. Trimming removed 5 bases from V and 3 bases from J; junction bases left unmatched: 9. The CDR3 is 15 residues long. The CDR3 region is CASSPWTGSNYEQYF. The CDR3 coding sequence is TGTGCCAGCAGCCCGTGGACAGGGTCCAACTACGAGCAGTACTTC.

The V gene is TRBV4-1, the J gene TRBJ2-7; 11 bases are a match to TRBD1. Trimming at V came to 0 bases and at J to 4 bases, leaving 8 bases not matched to a gene. The germline gives CDR1 MGHRA, CDR2 YSYEKL. The CDR3 sequence is 17 residues long. The CDR3 here is CASSQEPLDRGLYEQYF. CDR3 coding DNA: TGCGCCAGCAGCCAAGAGCCTCTGGACAGGGGGCTTTACGAGCAGTACTTC.

The chain combines TRBV4-3 with TRBJ1-3; D unresolved. V dropped 0 bases and J dropped 4 bases, with 10 bases sitting between them. The CDR3 extends over 15 amino acids. Germline loops: CDR1 LGHNA, CDR2 YSLEER. The CDR3 spells CASSQELAAGNTIYF. In nucleotides, the CDR3 is TGCGCCAGCAGCCAAGAATTGGCGGCAGGAAACACCATATATTTT.

The rearrangement uses TRBV6-5 and TRBJ2-7; TRBD2 aligns across 7 bases. The germline gives CDR1 MNHEY, CDR2 SVGAGI. The CDR3 is 16 amino acids. After removal of 2 bases from V and 5 bases from J, the junction contained 12 bases not matched to a gene. The CDR3 protein is CASSYPRGAGADEQYF. The CDR3, as DNA: TGTGCCAGCAGTTACCCCCGCGGGGCGGGAGCCGACGAGCAGTACTTC.

V usage is TRBV6-1 and J usage is TRBJ1-4; 10 positions agree with TRBD1. The ends lost 4 bases at V and 7 bases at J; junction bases unmatched: 0. The CDR3 covers 13 residues. Germline assignment: CDR1 MNHNS and CDR2 SASEGT. CDR3 in DNA: TGTGCCAGCAGTGGACAGGGGGCTGAAAAACTGTTTTTT. It translates to CASSGQGAEKLFF.

This chain links TRBV7-2 with TRBJ2-7, with TRBD2 identical over 8 bases. The germline V gene has CDR1 SGHTA and CDR2 FQGNSA. This CDR3 is 14 amino acids long. Trimming took 5 bases from V and 3 from J; bases not matched to a gene: 6. The DNA for the CDR3 is TGTGCCAGCAGCAAACGGGAGGGCCTCTACGAGCAGTACTTC. Translated: CASSKREGLYEQYF.

The chain is built from TRBV6-1 and TRBJ1-1; D possibly corresponds to TRBD1 (5 bases). This CDR3 is 13 amino acids long. The germline CDR1 and CDR2 sequences are MNHNS and SASEGT. V was cut by 4 bases and J by 4 bases, with 10 bases left in between. CDR3 loop: CASSASRATEAFF. CDR3 sequence (DNA): TGTGCCAGCAGTGCAAGCAGGGCCACTGAAGCTTTCTTT.

V and J are TRBV12-5 and TRBJ2-3; the match to TRBD2 covers 7 bases. Germline lookup yields CDR1 LGHNT and CDR2 FRNRAP. The CDR3 totals 14 residues. After removal of 3 bases from V and 2 bases from J, the junction contained 2 bases not matched to a gene. This chain's CDR3 is CASGFWDYTDTQYF. CDR3 nucleotides: TGTGCTAGTGGTTTCTGGGACTACACAGATACGCAGTATTTT.

This rearrangement joins TRBV6-6 to TRBJ1-4, with TRBD1 matching over 7 bases. J lost 3 bases, V lost 5 bases, and 6 bases had no gene match. The CDR3 totals 15 residues. Germline values: CDR1 MNHNY, CDR2 SVGAGI (reference sequence). CDR3 residues: CASSPRQGSNEKLFF. The CDR3 nucleotides are TGTGCCAGCAGTCCGAGACAGGGTTCTAATGAAAAACTGTTTTTT.

The V and J genes are TRBV28 and TRBJ1-2; maybe TRBD1 (5 bases). The germline V gene encodes CDR1 MDHEN and CDR2 SYDVKM. The CDR3 covers 15 residues. V gave up 0 bases and J gave up 2 bases, with 10 bases separating them. CDR3 sequence reads: CASSLWSGLNYGYTF. CDR3 sequence (DNA): TGTGCCAGCAGTTTATGGTCAGGGTTAAACTATGGCTACACCTTC.

The CDR3 is CASGGTGLSTDTQYF. The CDR3 DNA reads as TGCGCCAGCGGGGGGACGGGGCTTAGCACAGATACGCAGTATTTT. J is TRBJ2-3 and V is TRBV5-1; possible D gene TRBD2, 6 bases. V shed 7 bases and J shed 0 bases, with 15 bases lying between them. The CDR3 sequence is 15 residues long. Germline CDR1 and CDR2: SGHRS and YFSETQ. Full variable domain (outside the CDR3, taken from reference TRBV5-1 and TRBJ2-3): KAGVTQTPRYLIKTRGQQVTLSCSPISGHRSVSWYQQTPGQGLQFLFEYFSETQRNKGNFPGRFSGRQFSNSRSEMNVSTLELGDSALYLCASGGTGLSTDTQYFGPGTRLTVL.

This clone was seen a few times. The same CDR3 is also encoded by other DNA sequences in this sample. The chain employs TRBV5-1 and TRBJ2-7; the D gene is possibly TRBD1 (6 bases). V dropped 2 bases and J dropped 0 bases, with 9 bases sitting between them. The CDR3 length is 14 residues. Germline CDR1 is SGHRS and CDR2 is YFSETQ. The CDR3 sequence is CASSLGDNSYEQYF. The CDR3 nucleotides read TGCGCCAGCAGCTTAGGGGACAACTCCTACGAGCAGTACTTC. Filled out from reference TRBV5-1 and TRBJ2-7, the complete variable domain reads KAGVTQTPRYLIKTRGQQVTLSCSPISGHRSVSWYQQTPGQGLQFLFEYFSETQRNKGNFPGRFSGRQFSNSRSEMNVSTLELGDSALYLCASSLGDNSYEQYFGPGTRLTVT.

J is TRBJ1-2 and V is TRBV28, with D unclear. The CDR3 spans 13 residues. Germline CDR1 MDHEN, CDR2 SYDVKM. V lost 4 bases and J lost 6, with 12 bases in between. CDR3 loop: CASSSLGLNGYTF. The CDR3 DNA reads TGTGCCAGCAGTTCTCTCGGACTTAATGGCTACACCTTC.

CDR3 sequence: CASSGPGLGNTIYF. CDR3 bases: TGTGCCAGCAGTGGCCCGGGGCTCGGGAACACCATATATTTT. The V gene is TRBV6-1, the J gene TRBJ1-3, with a tentative D call TRBD1 (5 bases). Trimming stripped 4 bases from V and 7 bases from J, with 14 bases between. CDR1 and CDR2 from the germline V gene are MNHNS and SASEGT. The CDR3 loop spans 14 amino acids.